A single T cell receptor beta chain is shown here with its context. The entry originates in a study of blood T cell repertoires in COVID-19. This CDR3 contains 15 residues. Trimming took 4 bases from V and 4 from J; bases not matched to a gene: 6. The germline V gene encodes CDR1 SGHNT and CDR2 YYREEE (reference sequence). Libraries were prepared by immunoSEQ multiplex PCR; TCRdb keeps only in-frame clonotypes and omits some of them. The profile shows around 420,000 clones, around 90% of them singletons. The receptor comes from a woman in her forties with acute COVID-19. The sample was PBMCs or T cells enriched from blood (not recorded which). This rearrangement joins TRBV5-4 to TRBJ2-7; TRBD2 aligns across 12 bases. CDR3 region: CASSNTSGGTYEQYF. The DNA for the CDR3 is TGTGCCAGCAGCAATACTAGCGGGGGGACTTACGAGCAGTACTTC.